This T cell receptor (beta chain) was profiled in a study of blood T cells in healthy people across ages. The authors ran a second PCR of roughly 6 to 12 cycles using a sample-barcoded 5' primer and a J-beta primer mix. TCRdb ran MiXCR on the 5' RACE reads and lists one entry per CDR3 protein. The sample carries some 690,000 distinct CDR3 sequences, about 24% recorded once. V lost 4 bases and J 7 bases, leaving 7 bases between the germline ends. CDR1 and CDR2 (germline): SQVTM, ANQGSEA. The CDR3 length is 10 residues. The chain couples TRBV29-1 to TRBJ1-1, with a possible D match to TRBD1 (5 bases). Input material: blood. The TCR sequence derives from a man aged 65 to 79 in good health. CDR3 nucleotides: TGCAGCGTTGGCGACAGTGAAGCTTTCTTT. Residues: CSVGDSEAFF.